This T cell receptor (beta chain) originates from a study of shared clonotypes between healthy human individuals. The CDR3 contains 13 residues. Trimming stripped 0 bases from V and 4 bases from J, with 6 bases between. From germline, CDR1 is MDHEN and CDR2 SYDVKM. Some clones are missing from TCRdb's copy, which holds only in-frame ones; the method was immunoSEQ multiplex PCR. The table has over a million clones, around 97% seen once. Worth noting for this clone: The sample contains more than one DNA sequence encoding this CDR3.

Source material: naive CD4+ T cells sorted from blood. Specified subset: CD45RA+ positively selected. This TCR was sampled from a man under 40 in good health. The V and J genes are TRBV28 and TRBJ1-1; no firm D call. The CDR3 sequence: CASSLWGGTEAFF. DNA for the CDR3: TGTGCCAGCAGTTTATGGGGTGGCACTGAAGCTTTCTTT.